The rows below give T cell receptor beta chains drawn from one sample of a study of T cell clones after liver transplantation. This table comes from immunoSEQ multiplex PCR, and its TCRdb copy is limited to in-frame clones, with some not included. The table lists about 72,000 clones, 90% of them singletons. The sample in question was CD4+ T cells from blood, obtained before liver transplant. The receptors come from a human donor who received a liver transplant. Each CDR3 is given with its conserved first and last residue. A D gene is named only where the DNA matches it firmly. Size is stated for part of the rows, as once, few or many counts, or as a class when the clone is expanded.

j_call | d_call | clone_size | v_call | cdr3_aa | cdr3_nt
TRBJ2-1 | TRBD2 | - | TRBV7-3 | CASTIQGTSGNSSYNEQFF | TGTGCCAGCACCATCCAGGGGACTAGCGGAAATTCCTCCTACAATGAGCAGTTCTTC
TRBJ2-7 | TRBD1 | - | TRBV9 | CASTRRTGGEQYF | TGTGCCAGCACCCGACGTACAGGGGGCGAGCAGTACTTC
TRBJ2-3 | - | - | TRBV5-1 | CASTFRGTDTQYF | TGCGCCAGCACCTTTCGCGGCACAGATACGCAGTATTTT
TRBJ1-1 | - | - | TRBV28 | CASTGPMNTEAFF | TGTGCCAGCACCGGACCCATGAACACTGAAGCTTTCTTT
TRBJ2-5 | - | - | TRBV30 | CAWSVVGIKTQYF | TGTGCCTGGAGTGTGGTGGGGATCAAGACCCAGTACTTC
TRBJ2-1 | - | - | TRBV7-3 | CASSLGIYNEQFF | TGTGCCAGCAGCTTGGGGATTTACAATGAGCAGTTCTTC
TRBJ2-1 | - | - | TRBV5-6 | CASSSAWQAYNEQFF | TGTGCCAGCAGCTCCGCCTGGCAGGCCTACAATGAGCAGTTCTTC
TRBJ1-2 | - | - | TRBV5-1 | CASSLGPPRYGYTF | TGCGCCAGCAGCTTGGGACCCCCCCGCTATGGCTACACCTTC
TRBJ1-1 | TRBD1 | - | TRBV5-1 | CASSLGQGARTEAFF | TGCGCCAGCAGCCTGGGACAGGGGGCGAGGACTGAAGCTTTCTTT
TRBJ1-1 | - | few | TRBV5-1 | CASSLEGPSSTEAFF | TGCGCCAGCAGCTTGGAAGGCCCCAGCAGCACTGAAGCTTTCTTT
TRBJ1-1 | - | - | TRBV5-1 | CASSVGNTEAFF | TGCGCCAGCAGCGTGGGGAACACTGAAGCTTTCTTT
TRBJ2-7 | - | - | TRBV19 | CASSIDASSYEQYF | TGTGCCAGTAGTATCGACGCCAGCTCCTACGAGCAGTACTTC
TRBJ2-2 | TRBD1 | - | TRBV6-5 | CASSGGQGDTGELFF | TGTGCCAGCAGTGGAGGACAGGGAGACACCGGGGAGCTGTTTTTT
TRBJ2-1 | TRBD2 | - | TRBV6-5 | CASAGGPMYEQFF | TGTGCCAGCGCGGGAGGGCCTATGTATGAGCAGTTCTTC
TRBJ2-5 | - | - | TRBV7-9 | CASSFMGAAEETQYF | TGTGCCAGCAGCTTTATGGGGGCGGCGGAAGAGACCCAGTACTTC
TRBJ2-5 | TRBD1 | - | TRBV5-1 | CASSKPGTGEETQYF | TGCGCCAGCAGCAAACCCGGGACAGGGGAAGAGACCCAGTACTTC
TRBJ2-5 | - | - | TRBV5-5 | CASSLGGSMTGLRDETQYF | TGTGCCAGCAGCTTGGGCGGATCGATGACGGGGTTAAGGGATGAGACCCAGTACTTC
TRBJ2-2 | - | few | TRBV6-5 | CACHGGPDTGELFF | TGTGCCTGCCACGGGGGTCCAGACACCGGGGAGCTGTTTTTT